Below, 2 T cell receptor beta chains from the same sample are listed, as sequenced in a study of T cells in Graves' hyperthyroidism and ophthalmopathy. RNA transcripts provided the source from which TCR beta CDR3 regions were amplified. The TCR CDR3 was amplified in a first-round RT-PCR using the HTBI primer set. MiXCR, run by TCRdb on the multiplex PCR reads, gives a single entry per CDR3 protein. The repertoire consists of about 640,000 distinct CDR3 sequences, with roughly 20% occurring once and the leading ten covering 34%. The sample was blood. The source of these receptors is a man aged 25-45 years with Graves' ophthalmopathy.

This clonotype has only one observation. One base away lies a much larger clone, so this may be a sequencing read error. This chain joins TRBV28 and TRBJ2-7, with TRBD2 matching 9 bases. V lost 6 bases, J lost 2 bases, and 8 bases stayed unmatched. The germline V gene has CDR1 MDHEN and CDR2 SYDVKM. This CDR3 is 15 amino acids long. The CDR3, as DNA: TGTGCCAGCAGCAGGGCTAGCGGGATTCCCTACGAGCAGTACTTC. Translation: CASSRASGIPYEQYF.

This clonotype was seen only a few times. The chain couples TRBV12-3 or TRBV12-4 to TRBJ2-5; D call uncertain. V shed 3 bases and J shed 3 bases, with 8 bases lying between them. This CDR3 contains 13 residues. The CDR3 protein is CASSFNWEETQYF. The CDR3 DNA sequence: TGTGCCAGCAGTTTCAACTGGGAAGAGACCCAGTACTTC.